The 14 T cell receptor beta chains below come from one sample, sequenced in a study of cytomegalovirus exposure and HLA in healthy donors. This PCR relied on a set of 60 Vbeta primers and 13 Jbeta primers. Some clones are missing from TCRdb's copy, which holds only in-frame ones; the method was immunoSEQ multiplex PCR. The sample has some 150,000 clones; roughly 80% are singletons. Sequencing was done on a sample of PBMCs. The receptor source for this set is a man younger than 40 in good health and CMV-seronegative.

The rearrangement joins TRBV5-1 to TRBJ2-3, with a weak D call TRBD1 (5 bases). V gave up 0 bases and J gave up 2 bases, with 13 bases separating them. In germline, CDR1 is SGHRS, CDR2 YFSETQ. The CDR3 has 16 amino acids. The CDR3 spells CASSLGETVATDTQYF. CDR3 nucleotides: TGCGCCAGCAGCTTGGGCGAGACAGTAGCCACAGATACGCAGTATTTT.

The chain carries TRBV6-5 and TRBJ2-1, with D perhaps matching TRBD1 (7 bases). Trimming removed 6 bases from V and 6 bases from J, with 18 bases in between. The germline CDR1 and CDR2 sequences are MNHEY and SVGAGI. The CDR3 is 15 amino acids. The CDR3 is CASSYRGLRVNEQFF. Here the CDR3 DNA reads TGTGCCAGCAGCTACAGGGGACTCAGGGTCAATGAGCAGTTCTTC.

J is TRBJ2-3 and V is TRBV19; D ambiguous. V lost 3 bases, J lost 2 bases, and 6 bases lay in between. Germline loops: CDR1 LNHDA, CDR2 SQIVND (reference sequence). The CDR3 sequence is 13 residues long. The CDR3 protein is CASSIPNTDTQYF. CDR3 DNA sequence: TGTGCCAGTAGTATCCCAAACACAGATACGCAGTATTTT.

The genes are TRBV5-1 and TRBJ2-7, with D possibly matching TRBD2 (5 bases). This CDR3 region has 12 residues. Germline assignment: CDR1 SGHRS and CDR2 YFSETQ. V shed 7 bases and J shed 2 bases, with 10 bases lying between them. In nucleotides, the CDR3 is TGCGCCAGCCGAAGCGGCGCCTACGAGCAGTACTTC. This encodes CASRSGAYEQYF.

This sequence joins TRBV5-6 and TRBJ2-5, with TRBD1 matching 8 bases. Germline V CDR1 and CDR2: SGHDT, YYEEEE. V lost 5 bases to trimming and J lost 5 bases; unmatched junction nucleotides: 11. The CDR3 totals 15 residues. CDR3 sequence (DNA): TGTGCCAGCAGTCATTTCAGGGGGCGAAGGGAGACCCAGTACTTC. Its protein is CASSHFRGRRETQYF.

The chain combines TRBV12-5 with TRBJ2-7; D is possibly TRBD2 (6 bases). V lost 7 bases and J lost 5, with 18 bases in between. The CDR3 loop spans 14 amino acids. CDR1 and CDR2 (germline): LGHNT, FRNRAP. The CDR3 protein is CASASGEAGNEQYF. CDR3 coding DNA: TGTGCTAGTGCCTCTGGGGAGGCAGGGAACGAGCAGTACTTC.

This clone showed up just once. The chain uses TRBV29-1 and TRBJ2-4; tentative D call: TRBD2 (6 bases). Trimming removed 5 bases at V and 9 bases at J, with 17 bases between. This CDR3 is built from 13 residues. CDR1 SQVTM and CDR2 ANQGSEA come from the germline V gene. CDR3 sequence: CSVLAGFNGIQYF. The CDR3 bases are TGCAGCGTTCTGGCGGGGTTCAATGGCATTCAGTACTTC.

The rearrangement joins TRBV7-2 to TRBJ2-7, with a possible D match to TRBD1 (8 bases). This CDR3 comprises 14 residues. Deletions cut 8 bases from V and 3 bases from J, with 17 bases between. The germline V gene has CDR1 SGHTA and CDR2 FQGNSA. CDR3 in amino acids: CASSGQGGDYEQYF. CDR3 DNA: TGTGCCAGCTCCGGACAGGGAGGGGACTACGAGCAGTACTTC.

This clone was seen a few times. V and J are TRBV4-1 and TRBJ2-5, with a tentative D call TRBD2 (5 bases). CDR1 and CDR2 (germline): MGHRA, YSYEKL. Deletions cut 4 bases from V and 5 bases from J, with 14 bases between. This CDR3 comprises 14 residues. The CDR3 coding sequence is TGCGCCAGCAGCCTAAGTGGACTTCGGGAGACCCAGTACTTC. Residues: CASSLSGLRETQYF.

J is TRBJ1-2 and V is TRBV18; TRBD1 matches 8 bases. Germline CDR1 KGHSH, CDR2 LQKENI. Trimming cost V 3 bases and J 1 base; bases outside gene matches: 4. The CDR3 covers 15 residues. CDR3 nucleotide sequence: TGTGCCAGCTCACCTCGGGACAGGAGTAACTATGGCTACACCTTC. Translation: CASSPRDRSNYGYTF.

The chain uses TRBV11-2 and TRBJ1-2; the match to TRBD1 covers 8 bases. The CDR3 loop spans 17 amino acids. Germline loops: CDR1 SGHAT, CDR2 FQNNGV. V shed 0 bases, J shed 8 bases, and the junction held 14 bases outside the gene matches. CDR3 loop: CASSLDLGTGASRGYTF. The DNA of the CDR3 is TGTGCCAGCAGCTTAGATTTGGGGACAGGCGCTTCTCGGGGCTACACCTTC.

This clone occurred once. The gene calls are TRBV28 and TRBJ1-5, with 8 bases matching TRBD1. Germline V gene lookup returns CDR1 MDHEN and CDR2 SYDVKM. V trimming: 2 bases; J trimming: 4 bases; junction bases outside the gene matches: 4. The CDR3 sequence is 15 residues long. The CDR3 loop reads CASSLDQGANQPQHF. The CDR3 nucleotides read TGTGCCAGCAGTTTAGATCAGGGGGCGAATCAGCCCCAGCATTTT.

V usage is TRBV27 and J usage is TRBJ1-4; a weak D match, TRBD1 (5 bases). V was shortened by 0 bases and J by 7 bases, with 15 bases between the two germline ends. Germline V CDR1 and CDR2: MNHEY, SMNVEV (reference sequence). The CDR3 spans 16 residues. CDR3 residues: CASSLSHPGLSEKLFF. The CDR3 DNA follows: TGTGCCAGCAGTTTATCACATCCGGGACTCAGTGAAAAACTGTTTTTT.

The V and J genes are TRBV10-2 and TRBJ1-2; no firm D call. The CDR3 spans 14 residues. Germline CDR1 and CDR2: WSHSY and SAAADI. The germline V and J ends were trimmed by 0 bases and 6 bases, with 11 bases remaining between them. CDR3 sequence: CASSESAPEDGYTF. CDR3 nucleotides: TGCGCCAGCAGTGAGTCGGCGCCAGAGGATGGCTACACCTTC.